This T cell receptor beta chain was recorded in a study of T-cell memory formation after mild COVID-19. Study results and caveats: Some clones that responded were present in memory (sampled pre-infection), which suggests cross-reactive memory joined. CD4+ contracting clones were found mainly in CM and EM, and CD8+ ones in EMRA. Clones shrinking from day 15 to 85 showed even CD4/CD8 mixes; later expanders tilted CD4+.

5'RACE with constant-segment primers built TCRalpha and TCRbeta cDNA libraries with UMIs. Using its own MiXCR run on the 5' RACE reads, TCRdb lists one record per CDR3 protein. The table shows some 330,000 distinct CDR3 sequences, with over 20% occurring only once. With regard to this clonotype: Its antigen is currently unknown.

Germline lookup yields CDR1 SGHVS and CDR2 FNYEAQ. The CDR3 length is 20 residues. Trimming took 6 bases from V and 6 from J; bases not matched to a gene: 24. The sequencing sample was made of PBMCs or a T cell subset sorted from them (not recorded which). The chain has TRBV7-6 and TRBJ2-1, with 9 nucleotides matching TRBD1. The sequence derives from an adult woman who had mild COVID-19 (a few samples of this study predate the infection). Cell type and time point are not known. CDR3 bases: TGTGCCAGCAGTCACCCCCTCTCTGTTCCGGGACAGGGTTGGGGCAATGAGCAGTTCTTC. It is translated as CASSHPLSVPGQGWGNEQFF.